What follows are 30 T cell receptor beta chains derived from one specimen sequenced in a study of blood T cells in healthy people across ages. Alongside a J-beta primer mix, a sample-barcoded 5' primer served in a second PCR lasting roughly 7 to 11 cycles. TCRdb redid the calling of the 5' RACE reads with MiXCR, one entry per CDR3 protein. The profile covers 1.4 million or so distinct CDR3 sequences, with approximately 42% appearing a single time and about 4% taken by the ten largest. Material for sequencing was blood. These TCRs come from a woman in her late teens or twenties in good health.

The chain uses TRBV29-1 and TRBJ2-5; D gene unclear. The J call may be incorrect, as the DNA end agrees better with TRBJ2-1. Germline-derived CDR1 and CDR2 are SQVTM and ANQGSEA. There are 13 residues in the CDR3. As DNA, the CDR3 is TGCAGCTCTGGACCCCTGTACCAAGAGACCCAGTTCTTC. As protein: CSSGPLYQETQFF.

This clonotype occurred many times. V gene TRBV5-1 combines with J gene TRBJ1-2, with D hard to call. Trimming stripped 5 bases from V and 5 bases from J, with 10 bases between. The germline V gene encodes CDR1 SGHRS and CDR2 YFSETQ. This CDR3 has 12 residues. The CDR3 nucleotides are TGCGCCAGCAGGCCAGACGGTTATGGCTACACCTTC. It translates to CASRPDGYGYTF. The whole variable domain, filled in from reference TRBV5-1 and TRBJ1-2, reads KAGVTQTPRYLIKTRGQQVTLSCSPISGHRSVSWYQQTPGQGLQFLFEYFSETQRNKGNFPGRFSGRQFSNSRSEMNVSTLELGDSALYLCASRPDGYGYTFGSGTRLTVV.

As regards this clonotype: Without the conserved terminal phenylalanine or tryptophan, this CDR3 likely stems from a read error. The chain uses TRBV27 and TRBJ2-1, with a possible D match to TRBD2 (5 bases). This CDR3 region has 13 residues. Trimming shortened V by 3 bases and J by 7 bases, and 10 bases separated the two germline ends. Per germline, CDR1 MNHEY and CDR2 SMNVEV (reference sequence). The CDR3 loop reads CASSFVGENEQFY. The CDR3 region has the DNA TGTGCCAGCAGTTTTGTCGGGGAGAATGAGCAGTTCTAC.

The chain recombines TRBV6-5 with TRBJ2-7; D unresolved. V was clipped by 2 bases and J by 3 bases, with 11 bases between them. Germline CDR1 is MNHEY and CDR2 is SVGAGI. This CDR3 is built from 14 residues. The CDR3 DNA follows: TGTGCCAGCAGTTACCGATTCTCCAACTACGAGCAGTACTTC. Translated: CASSYRFSNYEQYF.

This clonotype was detected once. A read error may produce the germline difference seen at one junction end. The V and J genes are TRBV7-9 and TRBJ2-7; D uncertain. This CDR3 is built from 13 residues. Per germline, CDR1 SEHNR and CDR2 FQNEAQ (reference sequence). CDR3 sequence (DNA): TGTGCCAGCAGCTCGCAGGAGCTCTACGGGCAGTACTTC. It specifies CASSSQELYGQYF.

This clonotype was observed a handful of times. The chain carries TRBV7-9 and TRBJ1-1, with a weak D call TRBD1 (5 bases). The CDR3 consists of 11 residues. The V end lost 5 bases, the J end lost 7 bases, and 8 bases lay between the germline ends. Germline V gene sequence: CDR1 SEHNR, CDR2 FQNEAQ (reference sequence). In nucleotides, the CDR3 is TGTGCCAGCAGCCAGGACAATGAAGCTTTCTTT. Translation: CASSQDNEAFF.

This clonotype showed up just a few times. The chain has TRBV7-2 and TRBJ2-1; 7 nucleotides align to TRBD2. The CDR3 is 16 residues long. The V and J ends lost 0 bases and 6 bases, in that order; junction bases with no gene match: 8. The germline gives CDR1 SGHTA, CDR2 FQGNSA. The CDR3 DNA follows: TGTGCCAGCAGCTTAGCGAGGGCTAGCGGCACCAATGAGCAGTTCTTC. It encodes CASSLARASGTNEQFF.

The V and J genes are TRBV7-2 and TRBJ2-1; D perhaps matches TRBD2 (6 bases). V was clipped by 2 bases and J by 7 bases, with 12 bases between them. CDR3 length: 14 amino acids. Germline loops: CDR1 SGHTA, CDR2 FQGNSA. CDR3 protein: CASSLFGTRNEQFF. The CDR3 nucleotides read TGTGCCAGCAGCTTATTCGGGACTCGGAATGAGCAGTTCTTC.

This clonotype was observed a handful of times. The CDR3 bases are TGCGCCAGCAGCCTTCAAAGGATAGCGGGAGCGGGCACGCAGTATTTT. Amino acid sequence: CASSLQRIAGAGTQYF. The V and J genes are TRBV4-3 and TRBJ2-3, with 9 positions matching TRBD2. The CDR3 is made up of 16 amino acids. Trimming removed 4 bases from V and 9 bases from J; junction bases left unmatched: 14. Germline CDR1 reads LGHNA; CDR2 reads YSLEER.

The chain links TRBV25-1 to TRBJ2-7, with D tentatively TRBD1 (6 bases). The V end was cut by 4 bases, the J end by 3 bases, with 13 bases between. Germline V gene lookup returns CDR1 MGHDK and CDR2 SYGVNS. This CDR3 comprises 14 residues. CDR3 sequence reads: CASSGQGLSYEQYF. The CDR3 coding sequence is TGTGCCAGCAGTGGTCAGGGGTTAAGCTACGAGCAGTACTTC.

V usage is TRBV11-2 and J usage is TRBJ2-1, with 10 bases aligning to TRBD2. Germline V CDR1 and CDR2: SGHAT, FQNNGV. V was clipped by 5 bases and J by 6 bases; unmatched bases: 10. This CDR3 is built from 16 residues. For the CDR3, the DNA is TGTGCCAGCAGCCCAACACCGGGACTAGCGTCCAATGAGCAGTTCTTC. This codes for CASSPTPGLASNEQFF.

The chain links TRBV3-1 to TRBJ2-3; 8 bases agree with TRBD2. Germline V gene sequence: CDR1 LGHDT, CDR2 YNNKEL (reference sequence). V lost 4 bases to trimming and J lost 2 bases; unmatched junction nucleotides: 2. This CDR3 has 14 residues. This CDR3 reads CASSLGRDTDTQYF. For the CDR3, the DNA is TGTGCCAGCAGCCTCGGGAGGGACACAGATACGCAGTATTTT.

J is TRBJ1-6 and V is TRBV12-3 or TRBV12-4; unclear D gene. The CDR3 extends over 11 amino acids. V was cut by 6 bases and J by 10 bases, with 7 bases left in between. The CDR3 nucleotides read TGTGCCAGCAGCCGCGGCTCACCCCTCCACTTT. Translated: CASSRGSPLHF.

CDR3 region: CASSQEQVLVGEQYF. In DNA form, the CDR3 reads TGTGCCAGCAGCCAAGAACAGGTACTGGTCGGCGAGCAGTACTTC. The rearrangement uses TRBV4-2 and TRBJ2-7; D perhaps matches TRBD1 (5 bases). The V gene lost 0 bases and the J gene lost 6 bases, with 15 bases spanning the gap. Germline CDR1 reads LGHNA; CDR2 reads YNFKEQ. This CDR3 comprises 15 residues.

This clonotype was seen a single time. The CDR3 region has the DNA TGTGCCAGCAGTTTAAAGGGCTCTGACGGCTACACCTTC. Residues: CASSLKGSDGYTF. This chain uses TRBV27 with TRBJ1-2; D gene uncertain. V shed 2 bases and J shed 8 bases, with 12 bases lying between them. This CDR3 is built from 13 residues. The germline gives CDR1 MNHEY, CDR2 SMNVEV (reference sequence).

This clonotype appeared a few times. V gene TRBV6-2 or TRBV6-3 combines with J gene TRBJ2-1; D perhaps matches TRBD2 (6 bases). Germline V gene sequence: CDR1 MNHEY, CDR2 SVGEGT. The germline V and J ends were trimmed by 7 bases and 1 base, with 17 bases remaining between them. This CDR3 contains 16 residues. The CDR3 coding sequence is TGTGCCAGCACGGTATTTGCGGGATGGTCCTACAATGAGCAGTTCTTC. This translates into CASTVFAGWSYNEQFF.

This clonotype was detected a few times. The chain carries TRBV30 and TRBJ2-5; 10 nucleotides line up with TRBD2. Per germline, CDR1 GTSNPN and CDR2 SVGIG (reference sequence). With 4 bases clipped from V and 11 bases from J, the junction kept 10 bases outside the gene matches. This CDR3 comprises 13 residues. In DNA, the CDR3 is TGTGCCTGGATCCTAGCGGGGGTCAATGAGCAGTACTTC. This gives the protein CAWILAGVNEQYF.

This chain uses TRBV7-2 with TRBJ1-2; 8 positions agree with TRBD1. V was clipped by 4 bases and J by 7 bases; unmatched bases: 8. The CDR3 sequence is 14 residues long. Germline V gene lookup returns CDR1 SGHTA and CDR2 FQGNSA. CDR3 coding DNA: TGTGCCAGCAGCTCTCGGACAGGGAAGAGTGGCTACACCTTC. Translation: CASSSRTGKSGYTF. Combining the CDR3 with reference TRBV7-2 and TRBJ1-2 gives the whole variable domain GAGVSQSPSNKVTEKGKDVELRCDPISGHTALYWYRQSLGQGLEFLIYFQGNSAPDKSGLPSDRFSAERTGGSVSTLTIQRTQQEDSAVYLCASSSRTGKSGYTFGSGTRLTVV.

The table lists this clonotype with a count of one. The chain is built from TRBV10-3 and TRBJ1-1; D remains ambiguous. V dropped 7 bases and J dropped 4 bases, with 13 bases sitting between them. From germline, CDR1 is ENHRY and CDR2 SYGVKD. The CDR3 runs 13 residues. In nucleotides, the CDR3 is TGTGCCATCACACCCGGGGAACCCACTGAAGCTTTCTTT. Its protein product is CAITPGEPTEAFF.

This clonotype was recorded only once. V is TRBV5-1 and J is TRBJ2-2, with TRBD2 as a possible D gene (5 bases). Germline V gives CDR1 SGHRS, CDR2 YFSETQ. The CDR3 has 14 amino acids. Trimming shortened V by 6 bases and J by 4 bases, and 13 bases separated the two germline ends. CDR3 nucleotides: TGCGCCAGCATCCAAAGGAGCGGCACCGGGGAGCTGTTTTTT. Translation gives CASIQRSGTGELFF.

There are a few counts of this clonotype. The chain is built from TRBV20-1 and TRBJ2-1, with D uncertain. The CDR3 sequence is 13 residues long. Germline CDR1 reads DFQATT; CDR2 reads SNEGSKA (reference sequence). Trimming took off 0 bases at V and 9 bases at J, with 12 bases between the two ends. Here the CDR3 reads CSARDPRAGEQFF. CDR3 in DNA: TGCAGTGCTAGAGATCCCCGGGCAGGTGAGCAGTTCTTC.

V gene TRBV5-1 combines with J gene TRBJ2-2; D may correspond to TRBD1 or TRBD2 (6 bases each). The CDR3 loop spans 16 amino acids. Trimming took 0 bases from V and 5 from J, leaving 14 bases between them. Germline CDR1 is SGHRS and CDR2 is YFSETQ. The CDR3 loop reads CASSLDWGARTGELFF. CDR3 nucleotide sequence: TGCGCCAGCAGCTTGGACTGGGGGGCTCGGACCGGGGAGCTGTTTTTT.

This chain joins TRBV15 and TRBJ1-2; TRBD1 might be the D (6 bases). Trimming took 0 bases from V and 6 from J, leaving 14 bases between them. Germline V gene data show CDR1 as LNHNV and CDR2 as YYDKDF (reference sequence). The CDR3 consists of 15 residues. The CDR3 loop reads CATSRDVGRGNGYTF. CDR3 nucleotides: TGTGCCACCAGCAGAGATGTTGGCAGGGGTAATGGCTACACCTTC.

The chain uses TRBV3-1 and TRBJ2-1; TRBD2 aligns across 8 bases. The germline gives CDR1 LGHDT, CDR2 YNNKEL (reference sequence). J was trimmed by 0 bases and V by 2 bases; bases with no gene match: 3. The CDR3 contains 16 residues. CDR3 sequence: CASSQKLAGSYNEQFF. The CDR3 nucleotides read TGTGCCAGCAGCCAAAAGCTAGCGGGCTCCTACAATGAGCAGTTCTTC.

As to this clonotype: A read error may be the cause here, since a much bigger clone is one base away. This chain joins TRBV9 and TRBJ2-3, with unresolved D. This CDR3 has 13 amino acids. Germline lookup yields CDR1 SGDLS and CDR2 YYNGEE. The CDR3, as DNA: TGTGCCGGCAGCGTAGCCGGGTCAGATACGCAGTATTTT. As protein: CAGSVAGSDTQYF.

For this clonotype: Compared with germline, one end of the junction differs, possibly owing to a read error. The chain has TRBV10-3 and TRBJ2-1; 8 bases fit TRBD2. The CDR3 has 16 amino acids. The germline V gene has CDR1 ENHRY and CDR2 SYGVKD. The CDR3 is CAISVGQRGSYNERFF. The DNA of the CDR3 is TGTGCCATCAGTGTCGGCCAGCGGGGGTCCTACAATGAGCGGTTCTTC.

The rearrangement joins TRBV7-2 to TRBJ2-3, with D uncertain. The germline V and J ends were trimmed by 5 bases and 0 bases, with 9 bases remaining between them. Germline values: CDR1 SGHTA, CDR2 FQGNSA. This CDR3 has 14 amino acids. The CDR3 protein is CASSPTISTDTQYF. CDR3 in DNA: TGTGCCAGCAGCCCAACTATTAGCACAGATACGCAGTATTTT. The whole variable domain, filled in from reference TRBV7-2 and TRBJ2-3, reads GAGVSQSPSNKVTEKGKDVELRCDPISGHTALYWYRQSLGQGLEFLIYFQGNSAPDKSGLPSDRFSAERTGGSVSTLTIQRTQQEDSAVYLCASSPTISTDTQYFGPGTRLTVL.

This chain links TRBV27 with TRBJ2-7, with TRBD1 identical over 8 bases. CDR1 is MNHEY and CDR2 is SMNVEV in the germline V gene (reference sequence). V was clipped by 2 bases and J by 4 bases; unmatched bases: 7. There are 15 residues in the CDR3. CDR3 region: CASSLAWTGTYEQYF. The CDR3 bases are TGTGCCAGCAGTTTAGCCTGGACAGGGACTTACGAGCAGTACTTC.

The V gene is TRBV10-3, the J gene TRBJ2-3; 7 bases match TRBD1. The CDR3 has 14 residues. The V gene's germline CDR1 is ENHRY and CDR2 SYGVKD. Trimming cost V 5 bases and J 0 bases; bases outside gene matches: 2. Here the CDR3 DNA reads TGTGCCATCAGTCCGGGACAGAGCACAGATACGCAGTATTTT. It codes for CAISPGQSTDTQYF.

This chain joins TRBV12-3 or TRBV12-4 and TRBJ2-7, with 8 nucleotides matching TRBD2. Germline trimming cut 3 bases from V and 7 bases from J; bases unmatched to any gene: 14. The CDR3 length is 16 residues. The CDR3 reads CASSFLRGAIGCEQYF. The CDR3 DNA is TGTGCCAGCAGTTTCTTGCGGGGGGCGATTGGCTGTGAGCAGTACTTC.